The 32 T cell receptor beta chains below all came from one sample that was sequenced in a study of T cell responses to AZD1222 COVID-19 vaccine. Profiling relied on immunoSEQ multiplex PCR, and the TCRdb table lists in-frame clones only, not all of them. This table holds approximately 130,000 clones, 80% to 95% found once. This sample comprised peripheral blood, obtained 28 days after the second AZD1222 dose. The receptors here all came from an adult who received the AZD1222 COVID-19 vaccine.

The chain recombines TRBV19 with TRBJ2-4, with D perhaps TRBD1 (5 bases). The V end was cut by 7 bases, the J end by 8 bases, with 15 bases between. In germline, CDR1 is LNHDA, CDR2 SQIVND (reference sequence). This CDR3 contains 13 residues. CDR3 region: CASNQNRMDIQYF. Here the CDR3 DNA reads TGTGCCAGTAATCAAAACAGGATGGACATTCAGTACTTC.

The chain is built from TRBV15 and TRBJ2-1; 12 bases align to TRBD2. After removal of 3 bases from V and 5 bases from J, the junction contained 5 bases not matched to a gene. The germline V gene has CDR1 LNHNV and CDR2 YYDKDF (reference sequence). The CDR3 has 16 residues. The CDR3 is CATSSVLAGGHNEQFF. DNA for the CDR3: TGTGCCACCAGCAGCGTACTAGCGGGGGGTCACAATGAGCAGTTCTTC.

V usage is TRBV7-6 and J usage is TRBJ1-1; a possible D gene is TRBD1 (6 bases). V lost 1 base to trimming and J lost 11 bases, with 14 bases between them. Germline-derived CDR1 and CDR2 are SGHVS and FNYEAQ. This CDR3 spans 13 amino acids. The CDR3 protein is CASSLDRDGWAFF. CDR3 sequence (DNA): TGTGCCAGCAGCTTAGACAGGGATGGTTGGGCTTTCTTT.

The rearrangement links TRBV3-1 (or the pseudogene TRBV3-2) to TRBJ1-2; a possible D gene is TRBD1 (5 bases). There are 16 residues in the CDR3. Per germline, CDR1 LGHDT and CDR2 YNNKEL (reference sequence). V was pared by 1 base and J by 2 bases, with 14 bases between. This CDR3 reads CASSQAMTRDNYGYTF. The CDR3 DNA follows: TGTGCCAGCAGCCAAGCCATGACCCGGGACAACTATGGCTACACCTTC.

The J gene is TRBJ1-2, the V gene TRBV28, with 11 nucleotides matching TRBD1. Germline loops: CDR1 MDHEN, CDR2 SYDVKM. The ends lost 6 bases at V and 9 bases at J; junction bases unmatched: 6. The CDR3 is 13 amino acids. CDR3 region: CASRPGTGGSYTF. CDR3 DNA sequence: TGTGCCAGCAGACCCGGGACAGGGGGGAGCTACACCTTC.

The rearrangement joins TRBV7-9 to TRBJ1-1, with D maybe TRBD1 (6 bases). CDR1 SEHNR and CDR2 FQNEAQ come from the germline V gene (reference sequence). Trimming removed 5 bases from V and 1 base from J, with 14 bases in between. This CDR3 has 15 residues. The CDR3 is CASSPGAGRNTEAFF. The CDR3 DNA reads as TGTGCCAGCAGCCCGGGGGCAGGGAGGAACACTGAAGCTTTCTTT. The full variable domain, completed using reference TRBV7-9 and TRBJ1-1, is DTGVSQNPRHKITKRGQNVTFRCDPISEHNRLYWYRQTLGQGPEFLTYFQNEAQLEKSRLLSDRFSAERPKGSFSTLEIQRTEQGDSAMYLCASSPGAGRNTEAFFGQGTRLTVV.

V usage is TRBV3-1 (or the pseudogene TRBV3-2) and J usage is TRBJ2-2; D not resolved. The germline V gene has CDR1 LGHDT and CDR2 YNNKEL (reference sequence). This CDR3 has 15 residues. With 7 bases removed from V and 3 bases from J, the gap between germline ends came to 15 bases. This CDR3 reads CASKGFFVDTGELFF. The CDR3 DNA follows: TGTGCCAGCAAAGGATTTTTCGTGGACACCGGGGAGCTGTTTTTT.

The genes are TRBV30 and TRBJ2-1, with TRBD2 matching 7 bases. CDR3 length: 13 residues. Germline V lookup: CDR1 GTSNPN, CDR2 SVGIG (reference sequence). The CDR3 is CATAGMGYNEQFF. As DNA, the CDR3 is TGTGCAACAGCGGGAATGGGGTACAATGAGCAGTTCTTC.

The chain is built from TRBV5-6 and TRBJ1-2; no clear D gene. Germline CDR1 is SGHDT and CDR2 is YYEEEE. Trimming stripped 4 bases from V and 4 bases from J, with 20 bases between. This CDR3 comprises 16 residues. For the CDR3, the DNA is TGTGCCAGCAGCACACCGCGGCGGGTTTTTGGCTATGGCTACACCTTC. It translates to CASSTPRRVFGYGYTF. The full variable domain, in which reference TRBV5-6 and TRBJ1-2 provide the parts outside the CDR3, is DAGVTQSPTHLIKTRGQQVTLRCSPKSGHDTVSWYQQALGQGPQFIFQYYEEEERQRGNFPDRFSGHQFPNYSSELNVNALLLGDSALYLCASSTPRRVFGYGYTFGSGTRLTVV.

CDR3 in DNA: TGCAGCGTTGGGCGACAGGGGGCAAATGAGCAGTACTTC. Its translation is CSVGRQGANEQYF. The chain links TRBV29-1 to TRBJ2-7; 10 nucleotides match TRBD1. The V gene's germline CDR1 is SQVTM and CDR2 ANQGSEA. The CDR3 is made up of 13 amino acids. The ends lost 4 bases at V and 7 bases at J; junction bases unmatched: 7.

The V gene is TRBV5-1, the J gene TRBJ2-2; 15 nucleotides match TRBD2. CDR1 and CDR2 from the germline V gene are SGHRS and YFSETQ. The CDR3 consists of 18 residues. With V trimmed by 4 bases and J by 0 bases, 4 bases remained unmatched. The CDR3 bases are TGCGCCAGCAGCCCCAGGACTAGCGGGAGGGCGAACACCGGGGAGCTGTTTTTT. Translation: CASSPRTSGRANTGELFF. Based on the CDR3 plus reference TRBV5-1 and TRBJ2-2, the full variable domain is KAGVTQTPRYLIKTRGQQVTLSCSPISGHRSVSWYQQTPGQGLQFLFEYFSETQRNKGNFPGRFSGRQFSNSRSEMNVSTLELGDSALYLCASSPRTSGRANTGELFFGEGSRLTVL.

In this sample, this clone turned up once. The chain employs TRBV28 and TRBJ2-6; 7 nucleotides line up with TRBD1. This CDR3 comprises 15 residues. Trimming cost V 7 bases and J 4 bases; bases outside gene matches: 7. From germline, CDR1 is MDHEN and CDR2 SYDVKM. DNA for the CDR3: TGTGCCAGCATCTACAGGGGAGCAGGGGCCAACGTCCTGACTTTC. This translates into CASIYRGAGANVLTF.

The V and J genes are TRBV28 and TRBJ1-1, with TRBD1 as a possible D gene (5 bases). V dropped 8 bases and J dropped 10 bases, with 20 bases sitting between them. Germline values: CDR1 MDHEN, CDR2 SYDVKM. The CDR3 contains 13 residues. The CDR3 loop reads CASGTGGVVVAFF. DNA for the CDR3: TGTGCCAGCGGGACGGGGGGGGTAGTGGTAGCTTTCTTT.

The chain combines TRBV3-1 (or the pseudogene TRBV3-2) with TRBJ1-1, with D uncertain. The germline V gene encodes CDR1 LGHDT and CDR2 YNNKEL (reference sequence). V was trimmed by 5 bases and J by 6 bases, leaving 7 bases between them. This CDR3 comprises 11 residues. CDR3 loop: CASSAGAEAFF. Written as DNA, the CDR3 is TGTGCCAGCAGCGCGGGAGCTGAAGCTTTCTTT.

The rearrangement uses TRBV20-1 and TRBJ2-7; D is uncertain. This CDR3 is built from 11 residues. Trimming removed 1 base from V and 4 bases from J, with 5 bases in between. The V gene's germline CDR1 is DFQATT and CDR2 SNEGSKA (reference sequence). The CDR3 protein is CSARGSYEQYF. The CDR3 DNA sequence: TGCAGTGCTAGAGGTAGTTACGAGCAGTACTTC.

V usage is TRBV18 and J usage is TRBJ2-5; D gene ambiguous. Trimming shortened V by 4 bases and J by 3 bases, and 9 bases separated the two germline ends. Germline values: CDR1 KGHSH, CDR2 LQKENI. This CDR3 has 13 amino acids. The CDR3 sequence is CASSRAAKETQYF. The CDR3 DNA reads as TGTGCCAGCTCACGGGCAGCAAAAGAGACCCAGTACTTC. Full variable domain (rest looked up from reference TRBV18 and TRBJ2-5): NAGVMQNPRHLVRRRGQEARLRCSPMKGHSHVYWYRQLPEEGLKFMVYLQKENIIDESGMPKERFSAEFPKEGPSILRIQQVVRGDSAAYFCASSRAAKETQYFGPGTRLLVL.

The V gene is TRBV18, the J gene TRBJ2-4; 8 bases are shared with TRBD1. The germline V gene encodes CDR1 KGHSH and CDR2 LQKENI. The V gene end was trimmed by 6 bases and the J gene end by 1 base; junction bases not matched to a gene: 8. The CDR3 has 16 residues. In DNA form, the CDR3 reads TGTGCCAGCTCCCCTCAGGGGGCCGGGGCCAAAAACATTCAGTACTTC. Encoded protein: CASSPQGAGAKNIQYF.

The sample holds a few counts of this clone. The chain recombines TRBV4-2 with TRBJ2-7, with TRBD1 matching over 9 bases. The J segment lost 5 bases and the V segment lost 4 bases, leaving 9 bases of the junction unmatched. This CDR3 spans 15 amino acids. Germline assignment: CDR1 LGHNA and CDR2 YNFKEQ. The CDR3: CASSPPGDRVHEQYF. For the CDR3, the DNA is TGTGCCAGCAGCCCCCCGGGGGACAGGGTCCACGAGCAGTACTTC.

The gene calls are TRBV19 and TRBJ1-1; possibly TRBD1 for D (6 bases). Trimming shortened V by 4 bases and J by 7 bases, and 13 bases separated the two germline ends. The CDR3 sequence is 13 residues long. Germline CDR1 LNHDA, CDR2 SQIVND (reference sequence). The CDR3 sequence is CASSTMTRGEAFF. DNA of the CDR3: TGTGCCAGTAGTACGATGACCAGGGGTGAAGCTTTCTTT.

About this clone: The sample holds other DNA sequences that translate to the same CDR3. V gene TRBV5-1 combines with J gene TRBJ2-3; possible D gene TRBD2, 6 bases. There are 15 residues in the CDR3. The ends were cut back, 2 bases at V and 3 bases at J, with 13 bases in the middle. Germline lookup yields CDR1 SGHRS and CDR2 YFSETQ. The CDR3 nucleotides read TGCGCCAGCAGCTTCCGGCGGGGTAGGACAGATACGCAGTATTTT. It specifies CASSFRRGRTDTQYF.

The chain recombines TRBV10-3 with TRBJ2-4; D is perhaps TRBD1 or TRBD2 (5 bases each). Germline CDR1 ENHRY, CDR2 SYGVKD. The V end lost 3 bases, the J end lost 5 bases, and 17 bases lay between the germline ends. CDR3 length: 16 residues. The CDR3 sequence: CAISDPGRVGQNIQYF. The CDR3 coding sequence is TGTGCCATCAGTGACCCGGGCAGGGTGGGACAAAACATTCAGTACTTC.

The chain has TRBV7-2 and TRBJ1-1, with TRBD1 as a possible D gene (6 bases). Germline V lookup: CDR1 SGHTA, CDR2 FQGNSA. The V end lost 1 base, the J end lost 1 base, and 10 bases lay between the germline ends. CDR3 length equals 15 residues. For the CDR3, the DNA is TGTGCCAGCAGCTTAGACAGGGTAACGAACACTGAAGCTTTCTTT. It codes for CASSLDRVTNTEAFF.

The chain uses TRBV7-8 and TRBJ1-5; maybe TRBD1 (5 bases). Trimming took 2 bases from V and 0 from J, leaving 14 bases between them. The CDR3 has 17 residues. Germline CDR1 is SGHVS and CDR2 is FQNEAQ. CDR3 in amino acids: CASSLQGSRSSNQPQHF. CDR3 bases: TGTGCCAGCAGCTTACAGGGTAGCCGAAGTAGCAATCAGCCCCAGCATTTT. Full variable domain (outside the CDR3, taken from reference TRBV7-8 and TRBJ1-5): GAGVSQSPRYKVAKRGQDVALRCDPISGHVSLFWYQQALGQGPEFLTYFQNEAQLDKSGLPSDRFFAERPEGSVSTLKIQRTQQEDSAVYLCASSLQGSRSSNQPQHFGDGTRLSIL.

This clone has only one observation. The chain joins TRBV5-1 to TRBJ2-3; D remains ambiguous. V was cut by 2 bases and J by 0 bases, with 7 bases left in between. The CDR3 length is 14 residues. From germline, CDR1 is SGHRS and CDR2 YFSETQ. CDR3 loop: CASSLGRSTDTQYF. As DNA, the CDR3 is TGCGCCAGCAGCTTAGGAAGAAGCACAGATACGCAGTATTTT.

V is TRBV27 and J is TRBJ1-5; possible D gene TRBD1, 5 bases. This CDR3 region has 15 residues. CDR1 and CDR2 (germline): MNHEY, SMNVEV (reference sequence). Trimming pared 2 bases from V and 3 bases from J, leaving 11 bases between. The DNA of the CDR3 is TGTGCCAGCAGTTTAGGGTCGGGGACCAATCAGCCCCAGCATTTT. Protein product: CASSLGSGTNQPQHF.

V gene TRBV25-1 combines with J gene TRBJ1-3; the match to TRBD1 covers 7 bases. The CDR3 contains 15 residues. Germline-derived CDR1 and CDR2 are MGHDK and SYGVNS. After removal of 3 bases from V and 8 bases from J, the junction contained 10 bases not matched to a gene. DNA of the CDR3: TGTGCCAGCAGTGATCCCACAGGGGTGAGGGACACCATATATTTT. Its protein product is CASSDPTGVRDTIYF.

The chain is built from TRBV6-5 and TRBJ2-7; 11 bases match TRBD1. The CDR3 sequence is 15 residues long. Germline CDR1 MNHEY, CDR2 SVGAGI. Losses at the gene ends were 3 bases for V and 3 bases for J; bases not matched to a gene: 4. In DNA form, the CDR3 reads TGTGCCAGCAGTTATAGAGGGACAGGGGGCTACGAGCAGTACTTC. It translates to CASSYRGTGGYEQYF.

The chain carries TRBV2 and TRBJ2-3, with 10 bases matching TRBD1. The CDR3 has 15 amino acids. V lost 4 bases to trimming and J lost 3 bases; unmatched junction nucleotides: 4. CDR1 SNHLY and CDR2 FYNNEI come from the germline V gene. CDR3 amino acids: CASSGGQGRTDTQYF. CDR3 DNA sequence: TGTGCCAGCAGTGGGGGACAGGGGAGGACAGATACGCAGTATTTT.

V and J are TRBV6-6 and TRBJ1-6, with TRBD1 identical over 8 bases. Germline CDR1 reads MNHNY; CDR2 reads SVGAGI (reference sequence). V trimming: 7 bases; J trimming: 7 bases; junction bases outside the gene matches: 9. The CDR3 length is 15 residues. This chain's CDR3 is CASTQTGAWNSPLHF. CDR3 nucleotide sequence: TGTGCCAGCACCCAGACAGGGGCGTGGAATTCACCCCTCCACTTT.

This sequence joins TRBV19 and TRBJ1-1; D is unresolved. This CDR3 has 14 residues. Trimming took off 1 base at V and 3 bases at J, with 9 bases between the two ends. Germline V CDR1 and CDR2: LNHDA, SQIVND (reference sequence). The DNA for the CDR3 is TGTGCCAGTAGTATAGGTGGTTCTGACACTGAAGCTTTCTTT. It yields the protein CASSIGGSDTEAFF.

This chain uses TRBV19 with TRBJ1-1; D unclear. The CDR3 loop spans 14 amino acids. The germline V and J ends were trimmed by 2 bases and 3 bases, with 10 bases remaining between them. Germline V CDR1 and CDR2: LNHDA, SQIVND (reference sequence). In DNA form, the CDR3 reads TGTGCCAGTAGTATACGCGCTACGGACACTGAAGCTTTCTTT. It encodes CASSIRATDTEAFF.

The chain employs TRBV21-1 and TRBJ1-2; the tabulated D call, TRBD1, remains unverified against the DNA. TRBV21-1 is shown as a pseudogene. This CDR3 contains 14 residues. The CDR3 reads CASSKVRAGGGYTF. DNA of the CDR3: TGTGCCAGCAGCAAAGTGCGGGCAGGGGGTGGCTACACCTTC.